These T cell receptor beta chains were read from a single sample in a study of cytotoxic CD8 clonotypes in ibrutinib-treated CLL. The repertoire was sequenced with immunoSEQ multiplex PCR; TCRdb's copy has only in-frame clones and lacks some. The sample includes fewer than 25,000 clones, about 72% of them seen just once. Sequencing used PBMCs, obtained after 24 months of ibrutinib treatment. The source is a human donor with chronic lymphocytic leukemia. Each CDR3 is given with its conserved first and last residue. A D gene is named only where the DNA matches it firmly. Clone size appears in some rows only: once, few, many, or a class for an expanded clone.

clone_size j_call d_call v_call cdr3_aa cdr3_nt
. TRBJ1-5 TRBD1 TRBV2 CASSEGRQGSQPQHF TGTGCCAGCAGTGAAGGCAGACAGGGCTCTCAGCCCCAGCATTTT
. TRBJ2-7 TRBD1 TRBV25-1 CASRGQGTYEQYF TGTGCCAGCAGGGGACAGGGAACCTACGAGCAGTACTTC
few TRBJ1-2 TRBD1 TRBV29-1 CSAGTADGYTF TGCAGCGCCGGGACAGCCGATGGCTACACCTTC
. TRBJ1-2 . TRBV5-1 CASSDGNYGYTF TGCGCCAGCAGCGACGGGAACTATGGCTACACCTTC
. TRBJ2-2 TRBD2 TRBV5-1 CASSLYAGVSTGELFF TGCGCCAGCAGCTTGTATGCGGGGGTTTCGACCGGGGAGCTGTTTTTT
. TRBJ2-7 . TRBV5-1 CASSLVVRAYEQYF TGCGCCAGCAGCTTGGTCGTAAGAGCCTACGAGCAGTACTTC
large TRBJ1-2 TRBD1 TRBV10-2 CASSASGTGLGGYTF TGCGCCAGCAGTGCCTCGGGGACAGGGTTAGGGGGCTACACCTTC
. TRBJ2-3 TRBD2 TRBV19 CASRSSPGLAADTQYF TGTGCCAGTAGATCATCCCCGGGACTAGCGGCAGATACGCAGTATTTT
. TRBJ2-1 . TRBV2 CASSEELAAYNEQFF TGTGCCAGCAGTGAGGAATTAGCTGCTTACAATGAGCAGTTCTTC
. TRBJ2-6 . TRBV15 CATSRESGANVLTF TGTGCCACCAGCAGAGAGTCTGGGGCCAACGTCCTGACTTTC
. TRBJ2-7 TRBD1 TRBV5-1 CASSLEGTGFDEQYF TGCGCCAGCAGCCTGGAAGGGACAGGCTTCGACGAGCAGTACTTC